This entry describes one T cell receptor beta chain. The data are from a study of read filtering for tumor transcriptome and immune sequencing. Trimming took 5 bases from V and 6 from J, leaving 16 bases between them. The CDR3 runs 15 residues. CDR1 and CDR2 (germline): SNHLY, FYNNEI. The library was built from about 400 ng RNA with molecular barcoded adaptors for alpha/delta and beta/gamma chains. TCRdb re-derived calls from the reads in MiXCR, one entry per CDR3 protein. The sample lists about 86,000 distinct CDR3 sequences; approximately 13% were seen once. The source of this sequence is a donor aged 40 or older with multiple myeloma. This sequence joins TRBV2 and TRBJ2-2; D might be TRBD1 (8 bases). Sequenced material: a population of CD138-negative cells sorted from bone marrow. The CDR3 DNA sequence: TGTGCCAGCAGTCCCGACAGGGGAGGGGCCGGGGAGCTGTTTTTT. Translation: CASSPDRGGAGELFF.